This TCR beta chain appears in the sequencing data of a study of control samples from healthy donors and cancer patients. The protocol was immunoSEQ multiplex PCR, while the TCRdb copy is restricted to in-frame clones and leaves out a portion. The sample yields fewer than 200,000 clones, about 92% seen once. A note on this clone: The same CDR3 can be traced to other DNA sequences in this sample.

The source of this sequence is a man aged 25-40 years in good health. Specimen: blood.

Here the CDR3 DNA reads TGCGCCAGCAGCTTGGCCCAGACGAACACTGAAGCTTTCTTT. Translating it yields CASSLAQTNTEAFF. The rearrangement joins TRBV5-1 to TRBJ1-1; no clear D gene. Trimming stripped 0 bases from V and 1 base from J, with 7 bases between. CDR1 and CDR2 (germline): SGHRS, YFSETQ. There are 14 residues in the CDR3.